This T cell receptor (beta chain) was recorded in a study of T cell responses to AZD1222 COVID-19 vaccine. Findings and caveats of the study: Mapped onto spike, vaccine-associated CD4 TCRs spanned it and were dominant at 160-218 and 743-854.

With respect to this clone: Antigen specificity is unknown.

V shed 4 bases and J shed 5 bases, with 9 bases lying between them. CDR1 is SGDLS and CDR2 is YYNGEE in the germline V gene. This CDR3 spans 12 amino acids. Some clones are missing from TCRdb's copy, which holds only in-frame ones; the method was immunoSEQ multiplex PCR. The profile covers about 100,000 clones, with approximately 90% appearing a single time and about 1.7% taken by the ten largest. This material consisted of peripheral blood, taken on day 0 of AZD1222 vaccination. The sequence came from an adult in good health. The chain couples TRBV9 to TRBJ1-2; D gene unclear. The CDR3 region has the DNA TGTGCCAGCAGCTCCACGACTTATGGCTACACCTTC. The encoded protein is CASSSTTYGYTF.